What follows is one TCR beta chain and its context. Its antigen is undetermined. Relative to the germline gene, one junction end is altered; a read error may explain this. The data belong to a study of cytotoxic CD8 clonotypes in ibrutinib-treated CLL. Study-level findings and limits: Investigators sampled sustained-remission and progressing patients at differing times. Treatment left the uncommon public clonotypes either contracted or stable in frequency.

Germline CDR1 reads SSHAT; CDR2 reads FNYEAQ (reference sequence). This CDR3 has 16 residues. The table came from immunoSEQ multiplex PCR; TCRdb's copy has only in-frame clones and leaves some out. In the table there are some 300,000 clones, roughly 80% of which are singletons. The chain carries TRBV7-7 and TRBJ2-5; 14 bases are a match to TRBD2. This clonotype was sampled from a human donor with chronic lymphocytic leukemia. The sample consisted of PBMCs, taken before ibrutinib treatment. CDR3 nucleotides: TGTGCTAGCAGCACGGGACTAGCGGGAGTCTTGGAGACCCAGTACTTC. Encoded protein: CASSTGLAGVLETQYF.